This TCR beta chain was sequenced for a study of Ad26.COV2.S vaccination and SARS-CoV-2 variants. The treatment is: some 20 received Ad26.COV2.S at low or high dose, single or two shots; 5 received placebo; per-sample allocation not given. Vaccine and placebo recipients were sampled on day 63 after the first injection. The CDR3 runs 14 residues. V was pared by 5 bases and J by 2 bases, with 13 bases between. Germline CDR1 is MDHEN and CDR2 is SYDVKM. Repertoires were generated with immunoSEQ multiplex PCR, while TCRdb's copy carries only in-frame clones and drops some. The data show around 300,000 clones, around 89% seen once.

V is TRBV28 and J is TRBJ2-7; D may match TRBD1 or TRBD2 (5 bases each). The clonotype was recovered from a person aged 18-60 years who received the Ad26.COV2.S COVID-19 vaccine or a placebo. Here the sequenced sample was peripheral blood, taken in a trial of Ad26.COV2.S vaccine versus placebo. Here the CDR3 DNA reads TGTGCCAGCAGTACCGGCGTGGGGGCCTACGAGCAGTACTTC. Translating gives CASSTGVGAYEQYF.